This T cell receptor (beta chain) was documented in a study of regulatory T cells in long-lasting Graves disease. CDR1 and CDR2 from the germline V gene are LGHDT and YNNKEL (reference sequence). Trimming stripped 4 bases from V and 2 bases from J, with 14 bases between. CDR3 length: 16 amino acids. Study conclusions and caveats: With a small sample size, accuracy may have been reduced. Favored gene segments in persistent disease were TRBV28, TRBJ1-2 and TRBJ2-5.

This clonotype showed up just a few times. Its specificity is unknown. This sample's time point: persistent/refractory GD, antithyroid drugs over 5 years with positive TRAb. With RNA extracted from PBMCs as input, the TCR library was made. The authors built TCR beta libraries using iRepertoire HTBI primers and Arm-PCR of CDR3 regions. One entry per CDR3 protein, called by TCRdb with MiXCR from the multiplex PCR reads. The sample lists approximately 290,000 distinct CDR3 sequences; 22% were seen once. The TCR comes from a female donor with Graves disease. The sample in question was peripheral blood mononuclear cells (PBMCs), obtained when the disease was refractory, from a patient treated with antithyroid drugs. The rearrangement uses TRBV3-1 and TRBJ2-2; the D gene could be TRBD1 or TRBD2 (5 bases each). The CDR3 DNA is TGTGCCAGCAGCCCCCCAGGGACGATTAACACCGGGGAGCTGTTTTTT. Protein product: CASSPPGTINTGELFF.